This T cell receptor (beta chain) originates from a study of T cell responses to AZD1222 COVID-19 vaccine. Study details: Pooling covered second doses at about 4 or about 12 weeks.

As for this clone: Its antigen is undetermined.

Broader study findings: White British donors predominated, females outnumbered males, and clonal diversity was possibly underestimated. Spike was spanned by vaccine-associated CD4 TCRs, with dominance at 160-218 and 743-854.

TCRdb keeps only in-frame clones here, not all; method: immunoSEQ multiplex PCR. The repertoire holds about 140,000 clones, with more than 85% as singletons. V was pared by 6 bases and J by 7 bases, with 15 bases between. This CDR3 is built from 14 residues. Germline loops: CDR1 MNHNY, CDR2 SVGAGI (reference sequence). The receptor was derived from an adult in good health. V is TRBV6-6 and J is TRBJ1-4; D may be TRBD1 (5 bases). The starting material was peripheral blood, obtained on day 0 of AZD1222 vaccination. This chain's CDR3 is CASSRLTGGEKLFF. CDR3 DNA sequence: TGTGCCAGCAGCCGACTCACGGGGGGTGAAAAACTGTTTTTT.